Sequencing of this T cell receptor beta chain was carried out in a study of PD-L1 blockade in urothelial cancer (TCRdb year 2017). As for the study more broadly: All patients started therapy around 2014 and received atezolizumab 1,200 mg intravenously every 3 weeks. About 85% of the roughly 29 patients were identified as males with urothelial cancer of bladder origin, and a prior smoking history was reported by 18 of 29 patients. Patients had an ECOG performance status of 0 or 1 and had received between 0 and 3 prior chemotherapy regimens. Blood samples were analyzed 3 weeks after the start of treatment (second dose) and 6 weeks after the start of treatment. Blood samples gave a median of approximately 150,000 T cells and roughly 83,000 unique TCRs, with a median clonality of roughly 0.08. The study was an exploratory multi-omic analysis of somatic, immune and clinical correlates of response to PD-L1 blockade with atezolizumab in urothelial cancer. TCR sequencing covered pretreatment tumor samples and matched, serially collected peripheral blood taken before and after atezolizumab treatment. Durable clinical benefit was defined as progression-free survival longer than 6 months, and TCR features were also tested against progression-free and overall survival. Whole exome sequencing and RNA sequencing of pretreatment tumors were performed alongside TCR sequencing in the same patients. About 10 patients reached durable clinical benefit, while fewer than 25 patients did not. Pretreatment blood TCR-seq was available for about 28 patients, at least one posttreatment blood collection was obtained for around 25 patients, and tumor TCR-seq was available for around 25 patients.

Sample time point, as interpreted from the label and publication: pretreatment peripheral blood. The cohort comprised around 31 patients with locally advanced or metastatic urothelial carcinoma treated at Memorial Sloan Kettering on a trial protocol. Peripheral blood mononuclear cells were collected pretreatment and during treatment, with between 1 and 8 total time points obtained per patient. The Qiagen DNeasy Blood extraction kit was used to purify genomic DNA from total PBMCs and tumor samples. PBMCs were collected pretreatment and during treatment, and were isolated and stored as previously described. In this sample, this clone turned up once. Its cognate antigen has yet to be identified. No per-base quality is available; no much larger clone lies one base away. Synthetic TCR analog templates were spiked into each PCR to estimate absolute template abundance from read counts. The immunoSEQ assay was used to amplify TCRbeta CDR3 regions from genomic DNA with bias-controlled V and J gene primers. Sequencing of rearranged TCRbeta segments was performed at approximately 20X coverage. Under the source paper's analysis protocol: Sequencing errors were corrected by clustering and CDR3s were annotated against IMGT to assign V, D and J genes. Downstream analyses used only productive TCRbeta rearrangements, leaving out any out-of-frame or stop-codon sequences. Clonality was computed as one minus Shannon entropy normalized by the log of the number of unique productive sequences. Clones differing between time points or between blood and tumor were identified using Fisher's exact test with Benjamini-Hochberg correction, with an adjusted p below 0.01 applied as the threshold. The source is immuneACCESS, and TCRdb retained only in-frame sequences with V and J called. Part of the clones is not carried over; for the studies checked, unresolved V genes explain less than half of this, and the remainder is unexplained. V, J and clone size are taken as reported in that table, and D and trimming were inferred from the DNA itself. In all, the sample holds around 130,000 clones, and less than 85% of those were seen once. Of the sample, about 2.9% falls within the top ten clones.

V loses 6 bases at its end and J loses 10 bases; junction bases beyond the gene matches: 11. The CDR3 runs 15 residues from the cysteine to the phenylalanine. The entry retains the CDR3 DNA only, 45 bases that are in frame from base 1. As encoded in the germline V gene (reference sequence), CDR1 is LNHDA while CDR2 is SQIVND. Summary of the overall study and its limitations: Greater expansion of tumor-associated TCR clones in peripheral blood 3 weeks after the start of treatment was observed in patients with durable benefit (n ≈ 22, p = 0.022). Small sample size (n ≈ 29) and many exploratory analyses mean the results are intended to be hypothesis-generating. A pretreatment peripheral blood TCR clonality below the median was linked to improved progression-free and overall survival.

The chain couples TRBV19 to TRBJ1-6; TRBD1 aligns with 8 central bases. The sequence derives from a man over 45 with urothelial cancer. The starting material was PBMCs, obtained around atezolizumab (anti-PD-L1) treatment. The DNA sequence is as follows: TGTGCCAGTAGCCCGGACAGGGTGACACAATCACCCCTCCACTTT. Its product reads: CASSPDRVTQSPLHF. This CDR3, with the reference TRBV19 and TRBJ1-6 proteins standing in past its ends, gives the full variable domain DGGITQSPKYLFRKEGQNVTLSCEQNLNHDAMYWYRQDPGQGLRLIYYSQIVNDFQKGDIAEGYSVSREKKESFPLTVTSAQKNPTAFYLCASSPDRVTQSPLHFGNGTRLTVT.